This TCR beta chain was recovered during a study of T cell changes during pregnancy in multiple sclerosis. The method was immunoSEQ multiplex PCR; TCRdb's version includes in-frame clones alone and lacks a portion of them. Among about 83,000 clones listed, 90% to 95% were seen once. Sequencing used peripheral blood, obtained in the second trimester of pregnancy. This receptor was identified in a female donor with multiple sclerosis, enrolled in a pregnancy study.

CDR3 loop: CASSYSTGLIASTNEKLFF. CDR3 nucleotides: TGTGCCAGCAGTTACTCGACAGGTCTTATTGCCTCAACTAATGAAAAACTGTTTTTT. The V gene is TRBV6-7, the J gene TRBJ1-4, with D perhaps matching TRBD1 (6 bases). TRBV6-7 is filed as an ORF, its function uncertain. V was shortened by 0 bases and J by 0 bases, with 17 bases between the two germline ends. This CDR3 spans 19 amino acids.